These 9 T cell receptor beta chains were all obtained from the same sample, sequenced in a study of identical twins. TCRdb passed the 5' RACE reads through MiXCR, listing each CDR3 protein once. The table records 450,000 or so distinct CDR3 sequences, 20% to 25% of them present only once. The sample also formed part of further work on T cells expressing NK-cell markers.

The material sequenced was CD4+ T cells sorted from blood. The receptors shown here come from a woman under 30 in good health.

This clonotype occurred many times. The CDR3 protein is CASSESFGNQPQHF. The CDR3 nucleotides are TGTGCCAGCAGTGAATCGTTTGGCAATCAGCCCCAGCATTTT. The J gene is TRBJ1-5, the V gene TRBV6-1, with D unclear. Germline CDR1 and CDR2: MNHNS and SASEGT. The length of the CDR3 is 14 residues. Trimming pared 2 bases from V and 2 bases from J, leaving 7 bases between.

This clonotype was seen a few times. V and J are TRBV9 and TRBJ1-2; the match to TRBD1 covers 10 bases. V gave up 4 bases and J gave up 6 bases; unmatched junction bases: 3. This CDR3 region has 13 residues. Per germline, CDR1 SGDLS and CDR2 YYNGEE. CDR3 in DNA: TGTGCCAGCAGCCTGACAGGGGGCGATGGCTACACCTTC. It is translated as CASSLTGGDGYTF.

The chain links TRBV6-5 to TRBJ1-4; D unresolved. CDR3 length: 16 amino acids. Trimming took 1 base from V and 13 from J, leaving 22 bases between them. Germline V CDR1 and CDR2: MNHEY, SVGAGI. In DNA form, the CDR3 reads TGTGCCAGCAGTTACTTCGCCGGCCCCGGAATGGCGCGACTGTTTTTT. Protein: CASSYFAGPGMARLFF.

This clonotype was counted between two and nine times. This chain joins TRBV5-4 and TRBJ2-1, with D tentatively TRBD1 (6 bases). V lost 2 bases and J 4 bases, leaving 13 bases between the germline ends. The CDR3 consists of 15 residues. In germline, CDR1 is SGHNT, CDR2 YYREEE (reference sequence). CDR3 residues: CASSFSGDTYNEQFF. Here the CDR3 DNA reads TGTGCCAGCAGCTTTTCTGGGGACACTTACAATGAGCAGTTCTTC.

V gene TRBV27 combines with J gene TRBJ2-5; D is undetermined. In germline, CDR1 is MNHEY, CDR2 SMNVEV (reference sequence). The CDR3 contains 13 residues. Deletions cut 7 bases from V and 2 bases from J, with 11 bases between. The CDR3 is CASTSLGQETQYF. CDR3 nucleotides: TGTGCCAGCACCTCTTTAGGGCAAGAGACCCAGTACTTC.

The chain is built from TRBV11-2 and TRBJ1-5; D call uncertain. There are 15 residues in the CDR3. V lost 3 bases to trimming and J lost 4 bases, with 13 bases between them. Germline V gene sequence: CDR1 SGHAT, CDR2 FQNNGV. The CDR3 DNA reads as TGTGCCAGCAGCTTCGATCCGGGTCTAAATCAGCCCCAGCATTTT. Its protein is CASSFDPGLNQPQHF.

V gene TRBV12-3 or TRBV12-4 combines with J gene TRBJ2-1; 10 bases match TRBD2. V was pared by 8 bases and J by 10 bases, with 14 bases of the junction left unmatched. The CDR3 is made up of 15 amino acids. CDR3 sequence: CASRKLAGPAAEQFF. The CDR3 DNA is TGTGCCAGCCGAAAACTAGCGGGACCTGCGGCCGAGCAGTTCTTC.

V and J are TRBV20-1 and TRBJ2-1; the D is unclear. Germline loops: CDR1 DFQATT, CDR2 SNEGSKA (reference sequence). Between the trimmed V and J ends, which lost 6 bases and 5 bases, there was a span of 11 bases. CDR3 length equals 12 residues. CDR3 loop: CSAVWANNEQFF. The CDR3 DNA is TGCAGTGCGGTTTGGGCAAACAATGAGCAGTTCTTC.

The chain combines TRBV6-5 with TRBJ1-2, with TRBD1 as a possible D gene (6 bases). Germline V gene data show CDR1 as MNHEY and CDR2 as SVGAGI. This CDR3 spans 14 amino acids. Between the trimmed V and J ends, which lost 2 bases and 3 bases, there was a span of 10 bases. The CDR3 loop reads CASSYVDRYYGYTF. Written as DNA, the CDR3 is TGTGCCAGCAGTTACGTGGACAGATACTATGGCTACACCTTC.